Presented here are 29 T cell receptor beta chains from one specimen sequenced in a study of T cell repertoires in cytomegalovirus infection. TCRdb recomputed calls from the reads with MiXCR, one row per CDR3 protein. This table has about 260,000 distinct CDR3 sequences, roughly an eighth appearing once. Sequenced sample: PBMCs. The receptors derive from a human donor in good health (CMV status not recorded). Some clones in this sample may be carry-over from other donors' samples.

The sample holds many counts of this clonotype. The chain carries TRBV4-3 and TRBJ2-5; D may be TRBD1 or TRBD2 (7 bases each). The germline V gene has CDR1 LGHNA and CDR2 YSLEER. V lost 4 bases and J 5 bases, leaving 14 bases between the germline ends. The CDR3 totals 14 residues. The CDR3 region is CASSPGRGLETQYF. The CDR3 DNA follows: TGCGCCAGCAGCCCAGGGAGGGGGCTCGAGACCCAGTACTTC.

The chain combines TRBV5-4 with TRBJ2-6; D not resolved. CDR1 is SGHNT, CDR2 YYREEE, per germline (reference sequence). The V end was cut by 5 bases, the J end by 4 bases, with 13 bases between. The CDR3 totals 15 residues. The CDR3 protein is CASSPGVGGANVLTF. Here the CDR3 DNA reads TGTGCCAGCAGTCCGGGTGTCGGCGGGGCCAACGTCCTGACTTTC.

The chain combines TRBV29-1 with TRBJ2-5; no reliable D call. CDR3 length equals 15 residues. Germline V lookup: CDR1 SQVTM, CDR2 ANQGSEA. With 4 bases removed from V and 4 bases from J, the gap between germline ends came to 19 bases. The CDR3 reads CSVALPRGSLETQYF. CDR3 DNA: TGCAGCGTTGCCCTACCCCGAGGCTCACTAGAGACCCAGTACTTC.

A note on this clonotype: A clone one base away is much larger, so this may be a read error. This chain links TRBV7-2 with TRBJ2-2; no clear D. This CDR3 has 11 amino acids. CDR1 and CDR2 from the germline V gene are SGHTA and FQGNSA. The germline V and J ends were trimmed by 5 bases and 8 bases, with 6 bases remaining between them. The CDR3 spells CTSSPLGELFF. As DNA, the CDR3 is TGTACCAGCAGCCCCCTGGGGGAGCTGTTTTTT.

This clonotype was recorded many times. The chain couples TRBV7-8 to TRBJ2-1; 9 nucleotides align to TRBD2. The germline V gene has CDR1 SGHVS and CDR2 FQNEAQ. The CDR3 is 19 amino acids. The V segment lost 1 base and the J segment 4 bases; nucleotides outside the gene matches: 14. For the CDR3, the DNA is TGTGCCAGCAGCTTAGGAGGTCTAGCGGGAACTACTCAGTACAATGAGCAGTTCTTC. It translates to CASSLGGLAGTTQYNEQFF.

This sequence joins TRBV7-9 and TRBJ2-7; 12 bases are shared with TRBD2. Germline V lookup: CDR1 SEHNR, CDR2 FQNEAQ (reference sequence). The CDR3 has 15 residues. V dropped 4 bases and J dropped 5; count of bases not matched to a gene: 6. The CDR3 DNA reads TGTGCCAGCAGCTCCATGACTAGCGGGAGCGACGAGCAGTACTTC. Its protein product is CASSSMTSGSDEQYF.

This chain uses TRBV29-1 with TRBJ2-7; D not certain. Between the trimmed V and J ends, which lost 7 bases and 0 bases, there was a span of 13 bases. Germline V gene data show CDR1 as SQVTM and CDR2 as ANQGSEA. The CDR3 sequence is 13 residues long. DNA of the CDR3: TGCAGCGCGACCACGGACGACTCCTACGAGCAGTACTTC. Encoded protein: CSATTDDSYEQYF.

A few counts support this clonotype. The V call is TRBV2, the J call TRBJ2-1; TRBD2 matches 13 bases. CDR3 length: 20 amino acids. V lost 6 bases to trimming and J lost 7 bases; unmatched junction nucleotides: 21. Per the germline V gene, CDR1 is SNHLY and CDR2 is FYNNEI. The CDR3 loop is CASRRPRTSGRERDTNEQFF. In nucleotides, the CDR3 is TGTGCCAGCAGGAGACCCAGGACTAGCGGGAGAGAGAGGGACACAAATGAGCAGTTCTTC.

This clonotype has a count of ten or more. V and J are TRBV12-3 or TRBV12-4 and TRBJ1-6; TRBD1 is a possible D gene (6 bases). The CDR3 is made up of 14 amino acids. V was trimmed by 3 bases and J by 11 bases, leaving 14 bases between them. The CDR3 loop is CASSLGRGSTPLHF. CDR3 nucleotide sequence: TGTGCCAGCAGTTTGGGCAGGGGATCCACACCCCTCCACTTT.

This clonotype was detected only a few times. CDR3 loop: CSVGRQGRAFF. DNA of the CDR3: TGCAGCGTTGGACGACAGGGAAGAGCTTTCTTT. The chain joins TRBV29-1 to TRBJ1-1; the match to TRBD1 covers 7 bases. Germline CDR1 reads SQVTM; CDR2 reads ANQGSEA. Trimming at V came to 4 bases and at J to 10 bases, leaving 6 bases not matched to a gene. The CDR3 has 11 amino acids.

At least ten counts were recorded for this clonotype. This chain connects TRBV6-5 to TRBJ2-2; D might be TRBD1 (6 bases). Trimming shortened V by 6 bases and J by 3 bases, and 20 bases separated the two germline ends. This CDR3 comprises 17 residues. From germline, CDR1 is MNHEY and CDR2 SVGAGI. The CDR3 loop is CASRRNTGRFYTGELFF. CDR3 coding DNA: TGTGCCAGCAGAAGAAACACAGGGCGTTTTTACACCGGGGAGCTGTTTTTT.

Only a few counts were recorded for this clonotype. This chain joins TRBV20-1 and TRBJ2-3; TRBD2 matches at 8 bases. Germline V gives CDR1 DFQATT, CDR2 SNEGSKA (reference sequence). Losses at the gene ends were 0 bases for V and 5 bases for J; bases not matched to a gene: 7. The CDR3 runs 15 residues. Written as DNA, the CDR3 is TGCAGTGCTAGAGATAGGAGCGGGAGTGGAGATACGCAGTATTTT. The encoded protein is CSARDRSGSGDTQYF.

This clonotype was observed at least ten times. J is TRBJ1-5 and V is TRBV7-9; D gene uncertain. V was cut by 5 bases and J by 8 bases, with 13 bases left in between. The V gene's germline CDR1 is SEHNR and CDR2 FQNEAQ (reference sequence). The CDR3 covers 13 residues. The CDR3 loop reads CASSPEAGEPQHF. The CDR3 region has the DNA TGTGCCAGCAGCCCCGAGGCGGGAGAGCCCCAGCATTTT.

This clonotype was counted a few times. The chain has TRBV9 and TRBJ2-2, with TRBD1 identical over 7 bases. Germline CDR1 is SGDLS and CDR2 is YYNGEE. This CDR3 has 14 residues. V trimming: 4 bases; J trimming: 5 bases; junction bases outside the gene matches: 5. The CDR3 is CASSPGTATGELFF. The CDR3 nucleotides read TGTGCCAGCAGCCCAGGGACAGCGACCGGGGAGCTGTTTTTT.

This clonotype appeared many times. The V call is TRBV7-9, the J call TRBJ2-1, with a tentative D call TRBD1 (6 bases). With 3 bases removed from V and 8 bases from J, the gap between germline ends came to 14 bases. There are 14 residues in the CDR3. Germline V lookup: CDR1 SEHNR, CDR2 FQNEAQ (reference sequence). CDR3 DNA sequence: TGTGCCAGCAGCTTCAAAACAGGGTTTGATGAGCAGTTCTTC. It specifies CASSFKTGFDEQFF.

This clonotype was picked up many times. This chain uses TRBV5-1 with TRBJ2-7; a weak D match, TRBD2 (5 bases). This CDR3 contains 16 residues. The V gene's germline CDR1 is SGHRS and CDR2 YFSETQ. Trimming stripped 4 bases from V and 3 bases from J, with 20 bases between. In DNA, the CDR3 is TGCGCCAGCAGCCCGGGAATAGGCGGACCGATCTACGAGCAGTACTTC. Translating it yields CASSPGIGGPIYEQYF. Based on the CDR3 plus reference TRBV5-1 and TRBJ2-7, the full variable domain is KAGVTQTPRYLIKTRGQQVTLSCSPISGHRSVSWYQQTPGQGLQFLFEYFSETQRNKGNFPGRFSGRQFSNSRSEMNVSTLELGDSALYLCASSPGIGGPIYEQYFGPGTRLTVT.

A few counts support this clonotype. The chain recombines TRBV20-1 with TRBJ2-3; TRBD1 or TRBD2 may be the D gene (5 bases each). The CDR3 length is 14 residues. The germline CDR1 and CDR2 sequences are DFQATT and SNEGSKA (reference sequence). V lost 3 bases, J lost 1 base, and 11 bases lay in between. The CDR3, as DNA: TGCAGTGCTAGCGGGACCGGAGGCACAGATACGCAGTATTTT. It specifies CSASGTGGTDTQYF.

The V and J genes are TRBV12-3 or TRBV12-4 and TRBJ2-3; TRBD2 is a possible D gene (7 bases). V was shortened by 6 bases and J by 2 bases, with 15 bases between the two germline ends. CDR3 length: 15 residues. DNA of the CDR3: TGTGCCAGCAGCCTAACGGGGGGCGCCACAGATACGCAGTATTTT. Its protein is CASSLTGGATDTQYF.

This clonotype occurred a few times. This chain joins TRBV27 and TRBJ2-5, with D hard to call. The germline gives CDR1 MNHEY, CDR2 SMNVEV (reference sequence). This CDR3 has 14 residues. V lost 6 bases and J 5 bases, leaving 16 bases between the germline ends. The CDR3 DNA is TGTGCCAGCAGCTTAACCCCCTGGAGTGAGACCCAGTACTTC. It specifies CASSLTPWSETQYF.

The sample holds many counts of this clonotype. The rearrangement uses TRBV7-8 and TRBJ2-7, with 10 bases that match TRBD2. Germline lookup yields CDR1 SGHVS and CDR2 FQNEAQ. The CDR3 covers 13 residues. In DNA, the CDR3 is TGTGCGGTAGCGGGAGGCGTGCGTGACGAGCAGTACTTC. Amino acid sequence: CAVAGGVRDEQYF.

The chain recombines TRBV20-1 with TRBJ2-1, with TRBD2 as a possible D gene (5 bases). V was pared by 7 bases and J by 3 bases, with 10 bases between. The germline V gene encodes CDR1 DFQATT and CDR2 SNEGSKA (reference sequence). The CDR3 is 12 residues long. CDR3 DNA sequence: TGCAGTGAGCGGCTAGTCTACAATGAGCAGTTCTTC. This sequence encodes CSERLVYNEQFF.

The table lists this clonotype with a few counts. The J gene is TRBJ1-2, the V gene TRBV11-2; 7 positions match TRBD1. J gave up 4 bases and V 5 bases, and 13 bases lay outside the gene matches. This CDR3 comprises 16 residues. Germline CDR1 and CDR2: SGHAT and FQNNGV. In nucleotides, the CDR3 is TGTGCCAGCAGCCGCCCCGGGACAGCCACTCTCTATGGCTACACCTTC. Protein sequence: CASSRPGTATLYGYTF.

This clonotype was seen many times. The rearrangement uses TRBV28 and TRBJ2-7; D might be TRBD2 (5 bases). Germline V CDR1 and CDR2: MDHEN, SYDVKM. V lost 5 bases to trimming and J lost 2 bases, with 13 bases between them. The CDR3 consists of 14 residues. DNA of the CDR3: TGTGCCAGCAGTCCAATACTAGAAGCCTACGAGCAGTACTTC. It specifies CASSPILEAYEQYF.

In this sample, this clonotype turned up many times. The chain recombines TRBV7-2 with TRBJ2-1; 16 bases are a match to TRBD2. This CDR3 is 18 amino acids long. V lost 7 bases to trimming and J lost 12 bases; unmatched junction nucleotides: 18. Germline assignment: CDR1 SGHTA and CDR2 FQGNSA. CDR3 sequence reads: CASTLMPPGTSGGAAQFF. The DNA for the CDR3 is TGTGCCAGCACCCTAATGCCCCCGGGGACTAGCGGGGGGGCCGCGCAGTTCTTC.

This clonotype was recorded at least ten times. The rearrangement uses TRBV20-1 and TRBJ2-5; D is perhaps TRBD1 (5 bases). The V end lost 0 bases, the J end lost 2 bases, and 19 bases lay between the germline ends. Germline V gene lookup returns CDR1 DFQATT and CDR2 SNEGSKA (reference sequence). The CDR3 has 17 amino acids. CDR3: CSARDLQVNSLQETQYF. The CDR3 bases are TGCAGTGCTAGAGATCTACAGGTTAACTCCTTACAAGAGACCCAGTACTTC.

This clonotype was observed many times. V is TRBV10-3 and J is TRBJ2-5; TRBD2 might be the D (6 bases). V lost 3 bases and J lost 4, with 15 bases in between. The germline V gene encodes CDR1 ENHRY and CDR2 SYGVKD. The CDR3 sequence is 15 residues long. The CDR3 bases are TGTGCCATCAGTGATACCAGAGCGGAGGGAGAGACCCAGTACTTC. Its translation: CAISDTRAEGETQYF.

The sample holds many counts of this clonotype. The CDR3 here is CASSRNYPGTGVGYTF. The CDR3, as DNA: TGTGCCAGCAGCCGCAACTATCCCGGGACAGGGGTCGGCTACACCTTC. The genes are TRBV7-2 and TRBJ1-2; the match to TRBD1 covers 10 bases. CDR3 length equals 16 residues. The V gene end was trimmed by 5 bases and the J gene end by 8 bases; junction bases not matched to a gene: 14. The germline CDR1 and CDR2 sequences are SGHTA and FQGNSA.

At least ten counts were recorded for this clonotype. The chain is built from TRBV5-1 and TRBJ2-5; 8 positions agree with TRBD2. Trimming removed 2 bases from V and 4 bases from J; junction bases left unmatched: 7. The CDR3 is 15 amino acids. Germline V gene sequence: CDR1 SGHRS, CDR2 YFSETQ. CDR3 protein: CASSFTSAGGETQYF. The DNA for the CDR3 is TGCGCCAGCAGCTTTACCTCCGCGGGAGGAGAGACCCAGTACTTC.

The sample holds a few counts of this clonotype. The chain links TRBV9 to TRBJ2-2, with D perhaps given as TRBD1 or TRBD2 (5 bases each). Germline CDR1 reads SGDLS; CDR2 reads YYNGEE. The CDR3 runs to 14 residues. V lost 0 bases to trimming and J lost 4 bases, with 7 bases between them. The CDR3 protein is CASSVGGATGELFF. The CDR3, as DNA: TGTGCCAGCAGCGTAGGAGGGGCCACCGGGGAGCTGTTTTTT.